This entry lists 18 T cell receptor beta chains sequenced from one sample in a study of draining lymph node invasion in breast cancer. Cells sorted as CD4+ CD45RA- CD25high were taken as memory regulatory T cells. TCRdb reanalysed the bulk RNA-seq reads using MiXCR and keeps one entry per CDR3 protein. The table lists 2,900 or so distinct CDR3 sequences, roughly 46% of them singletons, with around 3.5% in the top ten. Sequences were obtained from sorted memory Tregs from a lymph node. All receptors come from a female donor with luminal breast cancer.

This chain joins TRBV6-1 and TRBJ1-2; a weak D match, TRBD1 (5 bases). In germline, CDR1 is MNHNS, CDR2 SASEGT. CDR3 length equals 17 residues. The V end lost 4 bases, the J end lost 2 bases, and 20 bases lay between the germline ends. The CDR3 sequence: CASSAGGTGPSNYGYTF. The CDR3 region has the DNA TGTGCCAGCAGTGCCGGGGGGACGGGGCCATCCAACTATGGCTACACCTTC.

The V gene is TRBV5-1, the J gene TRBJ1-5; no firm D call. The CDR3 has 13 amino acids. With 3 bases removed from V and 5 bases from J, the gap between germline ends came to 9 bases. CDR1 is SGHRS, CDR2 YFSETQ, per germline. This CDR3 reads CASSYNPYQPQHF. The CDR3 DNA reads as TGCGCCAGCAGCTACAACCCCTATCAGCCCCAGCATTTT.

This clonotype was observed a handful of times. The rearrangement joins TRBV24-1 to TRBJ2-1; 9 nucleotides agree with TRBD2. With 3 bases clipped from V and 6 bases from J, the junction kept 5 bases outside the gene matches. Germline V gives CDR1 KGHDR, CDR2 SFDVKD. The CDR3 contains 15 residues. The CDR3: CATSDTGLAVNEQFF. The CDR3, as DNA: TGTGCCACCAGTGATACGGGACTAGCTGTCAATGAGCAGTTCTTC.

This clonotype was seen once. The gene calls are TRBV5-1 and TRBJ1-1; tentative D call: TRBD1 (6 bases). The CDR3 sequence is 16 residues long. Trimming shortened V by 5 bases and J by 3 bases, and 20 bases separated the two germline ends. Germline V CDR1 and CDR2: SGHRS, YFSETQ. CDR3 in amino acids: CASSYARGARDTEAFF. As DNA, the CDR3 is TGCGCCAGCAGTTACGCACGGGGGGCGCGGGACACTGAAGCTTTCTTT.

In its sample, this clonotype was seen a few times. This rearrangement joins TRBV10-1 to TRBJ2-7, with 11 positions matching TRBD1. CDR3 length: 13 residues. Looked up from germline, CDR1 is WNHNN and CDR2 is SYGVQD (reference sequence). J was trimmed by 7 bases and V by 6 bases; bases with no gene match: 5. This chain's CDR3 is CASSRGQGGEQYF. In DNA form, the CDR3 reads TGCGCCAGCAGCCGGGGACAGGGGGGGGAGCAGTACTTC.

About this clonotype itself: Sequence at one end of the junction differs from germline and may be a read error. The rearrangement uses TRBV4-2 and TRBJ2-1, with 12 bases identical to TRBD1. CDR1 and CDR2 from the germline V gene are LGHNA and YNFKEQ. The CDR3 is 16 amino acids. This CDR3 reads CASSQVGTGGLDERFF. CDR3 nucleotides: TGTGCCAGCAGCCAAGTTGGGACAGGGGGCTTAGATGAGCGGTTCTTC.

This chain links TRBV24-1 with TRBJ1-2; no reliable D call. CDR1 and CDR2 from the germline V gene are KGHDR and SFDVKD. Trimming took 7 bases from V and 0 from J, leaving 5 bases between them. The CDR3 loop spans 12 amino acids. CDR3 sequence reads: CATRIANYGYTF. Written as DNA, the CDR3 is TGTGCCACCAGGATAGCTAACTATGGCTACACCTTC.

Remarks on this clonotype: Germline is not matched at one junction end, which may reflect a read error. This chain joins TRBV10-3 and TRBJ1-1; 7 bases line up with TRBD1. CDR1 is ENHRY, CDR2 SYGVKD, per germline. The CDR3 covers 17 residues. As DNA, the CDR3 is TGTGCCACCAGTGTGGAGACAGGGCGGGTAGGTTACGCTGAAGCTTTCTTT. It is translated as CATSVETGRVGYAEAFF.

The rearrangement links TRBV29-1 to TRBJ2-7, with TRBD1 matching over 8 bases. The CDR3 has 14 residues. Germline values: CDR1 SQVTM, CDR2 ANQGSEA. Trimming took 4 bases from V and 3 from J; bases not matched to a gene: 8. The CDR3 DNA reads as TGCAGCGTTGTGCGGCAGGGGGCTTTCTACGAGCAGTACTTC. Its translation is CSVVRQGAFYEQYF.

J is TRBJ1-1 and V is TRBV4-2; TRBD1 agrees at 9 bases. This CDR3 is 15 amino acids long. J was trimmed by 5 bases and V by 4 bases; bases with no gene match: 8. Germline-derived CDR1 and CDR2 are LGHNA and YNFKEQ. CDR3 nucleotide sequence: TGTGCCAGCAGCCTACCAAGGACAGGGGATACTGAAGCTTTCTTT. Protein product: CASSLPRTGDTEAFF.

This clonotype was found a few times. The chain combines TRBV20-1 with TRBJ2-7, with 11 bases aligning to TRBD2. Losses at the gene ends were 6 bases for V and 3 bases for J; bases not matched to a gene: 10. The V gene's germline CDR1 is DFQATT and CDR2 SNEGSKA (reference sequence). The length of the CDR3 is 15 residues. The CDR3 spells CSAWLAGGPDYEQYF. The CDR3 region has the DNA TGCAGTGCATGGCTAGCGGGAGGACCCGACTACGAGCAGTACTTC.

This clonotype came up a few times. V usage is TRBV7-6 and J usage is TRBJ1-2; no definite D call. Germline loops: CDR1 SGHVS, CDR2 FNYEAQ. The CDR3 spans 15 residues. The V gene lost 6 bases and the J gene lost 3 bases, with 17 bases spanning the gap. The CDR3 is CASSLGPQVDYGYTF. The DNA for the CDR3 is TGTGCCAGCAGTCTAGGGCCCCAGGTGGACTATGGCTACACCTTC.

The chain employs TRBV6-5 and TRBJ1-1; D gene ambiguous. The CDR3 is 13 amino acids. V was clipped by 3 bases and J by 8 bases, with 13 bases between them. The germline V gene has CDR1 MNHEY and CDR2 SVGAGI. For the CDR3, the DNA is TGTGCCAGCAGTTATTTGGGGTGGGCCGAAGCTTTCTTT. Translating it yields CASSYLGWAEAFF.

This clonotype was seen a handful of times. The chain couples TRBV5-8 to TRBJ1-5, with a weak D call TRBD1 (6 bases). V dropped 10 bases and J dropped 3 bases, with 26 bases sitting between them. This CDR3 spans 17 amino acids. Germline V gene lookup returns CDR1 SGHTS and CDR2 YDEGEE. The DNA of the CDR3 is TGTGCCTCCAGAAGCTCCCATTCCTGGACAGACAATCAGCCCCAGCATTTT. Amino acid sequence: CASRSSHSWTDNQPQHF. Complete variable domain (other parts from reference TRBV5-8 and TRBJ1-5): EAGVTQSPTHLIKTRGQQATLRCSPISGHTSVYWYQQALGLGLQFLLWYDEGEERNRGNFPPRFSGRQFPNYSSELNVNALELEDSALYLCASRSSHSWTDNQPQHFGDGTRLSIL.

The chain links TRBV4-2 to TRBJ1-2; 12 positions match TRBD1. The trim removed 4 bases at V and 2 bases at J, leaving 2 bases unmatched. The germline gives CDR1 LGHNA, CDR2 YNFKEQ. This CDR3 comprises 15 residues. This CDR3 is CASSRGTGGNYGYTF. The CDR3 DNA reads TGTGCCAGCAGCCGGGGGACAGGGGGCAACTATGGCTACACCTTC.

The chain links TRBV7-2 to TRBJ1-1, with D tentatively TRBD1 (6 bases). Trimming pared 8 bases from V and 1 base from J, leaving 14 bases between. From germline, CDR1 is SGHTA and CDR2 FQGNSA. The CDR3 spans 14 residues. The CDR3 loop reads CASRQGSRNTEAFF. CDR3 nucleotides: TGTGCCAGCCGCCAGGGGTCTCGGAACACTGAAGCTTTCTTT.

Notes on this clonotype: One end of the junction varies from germline; a read error may be responsible. The J gene is TRBJ1-2, the V gene TRBV5-5; D is uncertain. The CDR3 length is 13 residues. The germline V gene encodes CDR1 SGHKS and CDR2 YYEKEE (reference sequence). CDR3 loop: CARSLRGDYGYTF. As DNA, the CDR3 is TGTGCCAGGAGCTTGCGGGGTGACTATGGCTACACCTTC.

The chain recombines TRBV9 with TRBJ1-2, with D unclear. V lost 3 bases to trimming and J lost 8 bases, with 20 bases between them. The CDR3 totals 15 residues. Germline values: CDR1 SGDLS, CDR2 YYNGEE. As DNA, the CDR3 is TGTGCCAGCAGCGGCAGTGGGATCCTCTATGGAGGCTACACCTTC. It encodes CASSGSGILYGGYTF.